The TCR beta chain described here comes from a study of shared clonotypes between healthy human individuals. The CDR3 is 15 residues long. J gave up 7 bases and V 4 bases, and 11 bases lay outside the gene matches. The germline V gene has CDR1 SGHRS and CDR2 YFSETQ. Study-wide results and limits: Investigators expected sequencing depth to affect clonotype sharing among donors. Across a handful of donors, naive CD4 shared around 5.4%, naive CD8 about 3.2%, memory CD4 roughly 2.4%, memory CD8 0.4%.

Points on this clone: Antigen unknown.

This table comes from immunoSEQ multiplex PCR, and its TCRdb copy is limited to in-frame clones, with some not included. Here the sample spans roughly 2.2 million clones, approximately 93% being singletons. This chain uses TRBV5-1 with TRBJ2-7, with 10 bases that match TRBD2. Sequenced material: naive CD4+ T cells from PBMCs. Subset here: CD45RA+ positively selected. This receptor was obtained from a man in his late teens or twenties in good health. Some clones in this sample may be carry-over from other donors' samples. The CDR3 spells CASSPGLAVPWEQYF. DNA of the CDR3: TGCGCCAGCAGCCCCGGACTAGCGGTGCCCTGGGAGCAGTACTTC.